The 9 T cell receptor beta chains below come from one sample, sequenced in a study of T cells after yellow fever vaccination. TCRdb reprocessed the 5' RACE reads with MiXCR, giving one entry per CDR3 protein. Of about 45,000 distinct CDR3 sequences listed, under 8% are singletons. The sequencing used CD8+ T cells not binding an NS4B(214-222) dextramer, sorted from PBMCs, collected 45 days after the yellow fever booster vaccination. These receptors were obtained from a man aged 30-40 years who received the YFV17D yellow fever vaccine.

This clonotype came up many times. For the CDR3, the DNA is TGTGCCAGCAGCAATCGGGACAGTGTGGAGAATGAGCAGTTCTTC. The encoded protein is CASSNRDSVENEQFF. The chain employs TRBV9 and TRBJ2-1, with 7 bases fitting TRBD1. The CDR3 is made up of 15 amino acids. In germline, CDR1 is SGDLS, CDR2 YYNGEE. The V gene end was trimmed by 4 bases and the J gene end by 7 bases; junction bases not matched to a gene: 11.

This clonotype was detected ten times or more. The chain couples TRBV4-3 to TRBJ2-1, with a possible D match to TRBD2 (6 bases). The length of the CDR3 is 15 residues. In germline, CDR1 is LGHNA, CDR2 YSLEER. V was clipped by 3 bases and J by 7 bases, with 16 bases between them. The CDR3 sequence is CASSQDHAGLNEQFF. The CDR3, as DNA: TGCGCCAGCAGCCAGGACCATGCGGGGTTGAATGAGCAGTTCTTC.

In regard to this clonotype: A much larger clone differs by one base, so this may be a read error. The CDR3 here is CASSSGRGQGQYF. The CDR3 coding sequence is TGTGCCAGCAGCTCCGGACGTGGCCAGGGGCAGTACTTC. The J gene is TRBJ2-7, the V gene TRBV7-6; a possible D gene is TRBD1 (5 bases). This CDR3 has 13 residues. Germline loops: CDR1 SGHVS, CDR2 FNYEAQ. V gave up 4 bases and J gave up 9 bases, with 16 bases separating them. Looking up the rest from reference TRBV7-6 and TRBJ2-7 gives the full variable domain: GAGVSQSPRYKVTKRGQDVALRCDPISGHVSLYWYRQALGQGPEFLTYFNYEAQQDKSGLPNDRFSAERPEGSISTLTIQRTEQRDSAMYRCASSSGRGQGQYFGPGTRLTVT.

This clonotype has ten or more counts. The chain has TRBV5-6 and TRBJ2-1, with 10 nucleotides matching TRBD2. CDR1 is SGHDT and CDR2 is YYEEEE in the germline V gene. Trimming at V came to 2 bases and at J to 2 bases, leaving 1 base not matched to a gene. The CDR3 runs to 15 residues. CDR3 coding DNA: TGTGCCAGCAGCTTTGGGACTAGCGCCTACAATGAGCAGTTCTTC. It translates to CASSFGTSAYNEQFF. Full variable domain (rest looked up from reference TRBV5-6 and TRBJ2-1): DAGVTQSPTHLIKTRGQQVTLRCSPKSGHDTVSWYQQALGQGPQFIFQYYEEEERQRGNFPDRFSGHQFPNYSSELNVNALLLGDSALYLCASSFGTSAYNEQFFGPGTRLTVL.

In this sample, this clonotype turned up many times. The chain links TRBV27 to TRBJ2-3, with unresolved D. The germline V gene encodes CDR1 MNHEY and CDR2 SMNVEV (reference sequence). This CDR3 is 16 amino acids long. The V end lost 2 bases, the J end lost 5 bases, and 17 bases lay between the germline ends. The CDR3 region is CASSLIPLGSIDTQYF. The CDR3 DNA sequence: TGTGCCAGCAGTTTAATCCCCCTAGGCTCCATAGATACGCAGTATTTT.

This clonotype came up many times. V is TRBV7-9 and J is TRBJ2-7; TRBD1 agrees at 7 bases. The CDR3 loop spans 14 amino acids. In germline, CDR1 is SEHNR, CDR2 FQNEAQ (reference sequence). V shed 5 bases and J 4 bases; nucleotides not matched to a gene: 8. In nucleotides, the CDR3 is TGTGCCAGCAGCCCCCAGGGGGTGCCTTACGAGCAGTACTTC. Encoded protein: CASSPQGVPYEQYF. The variable domain in full, with the rest retrieved from reference TRBV7-9 and TRBJ2-7, is DTGVSQNPRHKITKRGQNVTFRCDPISEHNRLYWYRQTLGQGPEFLTYFQNEAQLEKSRLLSDRFSAERPKGSFSTLEIQRTEQGDSAMYLCASSPQGVPYEQYFGPGTRLTVT.

This clonotype was counted ten times or more. This chain joins TRBV18 and TRBJ2-7, with TRBD1 identical over 7 bases. The J segment lost 0 bases and the V segment lost 3 bases, leaving 5 bases of the junction unmatched. There are 15 residues in the CDR3. Germline CDR1 KGHSH, CDR2 LQKENI. The CDR3 bases are TGTGCCAGCTCACCGACGGACAGGCCCTCCTACGAGCAGTACTTC. It specifies CASSPTDRPSYEQYF.

This clonotype was observed at least ten times. CDR3 sequence: CSAKGRGRYEQYF. The CDR3 nucleotides read TGCAGTGCTAAGGGACGGGGAAGATACGAGCAGTACTTC. The rearrangement uses TRBV20-1 and TRBJ2-7; D may match TRBD1 or TRBD2 (5 bases each). The CDR3 spans 13 residues. The germline V and J ends were trimmed by 4 bases and 4 bases, with 14 bases remaining between them. Germline CDR1 reads DFQATT; CDR2 reads SNEGSKA (reference sequence).

CDR3 DNA: TGTGCCAGCTCACTCACCGACAGGGGGCCAGGGTCCACTGAAGCTTTCTTT. Amino acids: CASSLTDRGPGSTEAFF. The V call is TRBV18, the J call TRBJ1-1; 10 positions match TRBD1. The CDR3 is made up of 17 amino acids. The germline CDR1 and CDR2 sequences are KGHSH and LQKENI. The V segment lost 4 bases and the J segment 4 bases; nucleotides outside the gene matches: 12.